This TCR beta chain was captured by sequencing in a study of cytomegalovirus exposure and HLA in healthy donors. Study-wide points: There were a few CMV-associated chains whose specificity for CMV antigens was confirmed in vitro.

Using immunoSEQ multiplex PCR, the repertoire was profiled, and TCRdb retains in-frame clones only, with some absent. The sample consists of more than 85,000 clones, around 86% of them appearing once. In the case of this clone: The antigen is not known.

The CDR3 loop spans 15 amino acids. The germline gives CDR1 MRHNA, CDR2 SNTAGT. V trimming: 6 bases; J trimming: 3 bases; junction bases outside the gene matches: 4. The sequenced material came from PBMCs. This sequence originates from a woman between 18 and 30 years old in good health and CMV-seropositive. The chain has TRBV6-4 and TRBJ2-3; TRBD2 agrees at 12 bases. CDR3 sequence (DNA): TGTGCCAGCAGGGAGCTAGCGGGAGGGACAGATACGCAGTATTTT. Translating gives CASRELAGGTDTQYF.